This T cell receptor beta chain was sequenced during a study of tumor and adjacent non-tumor tissue in lung cancer. This clonotype was observed once. Its specificity is not known. At one end the junction does not follow the germline gene, possibly because of a read error. RNA was extracted from bulk tissue without any cell sorting. This non-tumor lung sample came from over 3 cm beyond the tumor edge. Chemotherapy-naive patients with new lung cancer underwent thoracic surgery in China, August–November 2014. The library came from three nested PCR rounds adapted from ARM-PCR protocols. TCRdb re-derived calls from the multiplex PCR reads in MiXCR, one entry per CDR3 protein. The sample shows under 80,000 distinct CDR3 sequences, approximately 73% of them seen only once. Points from the study as a whole: Tumor tissue had significantly higher TCR diversity than normal lung.

What was sequenced was distant non-tumor lung tissue. The sequence came from a man between 60 and 75 years old with non-small cell lung cancer.

This CDR3 reads CTSNWARVNEQFF. As DNA, the CDR3 is TGTACCAGCAATTGGGCGAGAGTCAATGAGCAGTTCTTC. The chain carries TRBV6-5 and TRBJ2-1; D is uncertain. This CDR3 is 13 amino acids long. Per germline, CDR1 MNHEY and CDR2 SVGAGI.